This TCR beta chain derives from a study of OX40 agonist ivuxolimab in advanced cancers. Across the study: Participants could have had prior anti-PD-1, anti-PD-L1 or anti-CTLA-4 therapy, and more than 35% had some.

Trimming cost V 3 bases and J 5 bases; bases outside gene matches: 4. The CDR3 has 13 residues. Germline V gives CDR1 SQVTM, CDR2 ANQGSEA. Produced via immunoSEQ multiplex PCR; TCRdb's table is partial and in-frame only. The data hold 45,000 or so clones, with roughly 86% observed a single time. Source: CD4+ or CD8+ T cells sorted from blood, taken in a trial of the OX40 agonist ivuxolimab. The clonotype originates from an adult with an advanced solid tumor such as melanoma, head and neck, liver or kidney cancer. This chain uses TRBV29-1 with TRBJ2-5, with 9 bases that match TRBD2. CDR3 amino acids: CSVDVSGGETQYF. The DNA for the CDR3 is TGCAGCGTTGACGTTAGCGGGGGTGAGACCCAGTACTTC.